The T cell receptor beta chain described here comes from a study of T-cell reconstitution after alpha-beta-depleted transplantation in children. CDR1 is SGHTA and CDR2 is FQGNSA in the germline V gene. The length of the CDR3 is 15 residues. V was pared by 2 bases and J by 4 bases, with 12 bases between. This clonotype was seen many times. Preparation of the TCRbeta library used unique molecular identifiers. TCRdb re-called the PCR reads with MiXCR, one entry per CDR3 protein. The sample lists 380,000 or so distinct CDR3 sequences; about an eighth were seen once. The receptor was isolated from a human donor who donated a stem cell graft to a child with Fanconi anemia. V usage is TRBV7-2 and J usage is TRBJ1-5, with a tentative D call TRBD1 (5 bases). The input for sequencing was PBMCs, taken from the stem cell graft. This CDR3 is CASSLSTGYNQPQHF. The CDR3 nucleotides are TGTGCCAGCAGCTTAAGTACAGGTTATAATCAGCCCCAGCATTTT.